The clone carrying this T cell receptor beta chain appeared many times. The antigen remains unidentified. The study amplified TCR beta CDR3 regions using RNA transcripts. The library came from an HTBI-primed first-round RT-PCR and a second-round multiplex PCR. TCRdb used MiXCR to reprocess the multiplex PCR reads, holding one entry per CDR3 protein. The sample holds about 1.1 million distinct CDR3 sequences, about 38% seen once. People with hyperthyroidism were aged 18 to 65 and newly diagnosed, under 2 months' duration. Exclusion applied to patients with other autoimmune diseases, uncontrolled infections, pregnancy or lactation. The authors diagnosed from clinical symptoms, serum thyroxine, TRAb, thyroid ultrasound and orbital computed tomography. The data belong to a study of Graves' ophthalmopathy and Graves' hyperthyroidism. Study-level findings and limits: Both an approximately 70% sensitivity and an approximately 77% specificity characterized the model's predictions of ophthalmopathy progression.

This CDR3 spans 12 amino acids. The germline gives CDR1 DFQATT, CDR2 SNEGSKA (reference sequence). Losses at the gene ends were 6 bases for V and 6 bases for J; bases not matched to a gene: 5. The sequence derives from an adult man with Graves' hyperthyroidism. Sequenced material: peripheral blood or thyroid tissue (not recorded which). The chain is built from TRBV20-1 and TRBJ2-7; TRBD1 aligns across 10 bases. The CDR3 loop is CSAVRTGGEQYF. The CDR3 DNA reads TGCAGTGCCGTACGGACAGGGGGCGAGCAGTACTTC.